Below, 10 T cell receptor beta chains from the same sample are listed, as sequenced in a study of cytomegalovirus exposure and HLA in healthy donors. Sequencing used immunoSEQ multiplex PCR; TCRdb keeps in-frame clones, though not all of them. The data contain about 82,000 clones, 90% to 95% of them singletons. Sequences were obtained from PBMCs. These receptors came from a woman aged 18-30 years in good health and CMV-seronegative.

This chain joins TRBV9 and TRBJ1-4, with 12 bases fitting TRBD1. V dropped 1 base and J dropped 8; count of bases not matched to a gene: 3. In germline, CDR1 is SGDLS, CDR2 YYNGEE. This CDR3 has 15 residues. CDR3 residues: CASSVTGTGGEKLFF. The CDR3 DNA follows: TGTGCCAGCAGCGTAACCGGGACAGGGGGCGAAAAACTGTTTTTT.

The chain carries TRBV18 and TRBJ2-5; D is perhaps TRBD2 (6 bases). CDR3 length: 13 amino acids. Germline CDR1 reads KGHSH; CDR2 reads LQKENI. Trimming left V 6 bases short and J 3 bases short, with 11 bases between. In DNA, the CDR3 is TGTGCCAGCTCCGCGGGACGGGAAGAGACCCAGTACTTC. This gives the protein CASSAGREETQYF.

The rearrangement joins TRBV5-4 to TRBJ1-1; D is ambiguous. Per germline, CDR1 SGHNT and CDR2 YYREEE (reference sequence). V lost 3 bases to trimming and J lost 6 bases, with 12 bases between them. CDR3 size: 13 residues. CDR3 bases: TGTGCCAGCAGCTCCCTGGCGGGGTCTGAAGCTTTCTTT. Protein product: CASSSLAGSEAFF.

The rearrangement uses TRBV5-1 and TRBJ2-7, with 7 nucleotides matching TRBD2. Trimming cost V 0 bases and J 5 bases; bases outside gene matches: 5. The CDR3 contains 14 residues. Germline V gives CDR1 SGHRS, CDR2 YFSETQ. The CDR3 DNA sequence: TGCGCCAGCAGCTTGGGCCAGGGAGGGAACGAGCAGTACTTC. Translated, it gives CASSLGQGGNEQYF.

CDR3 sequence reads: CASSFTGVKQYF. The CDR3 DNA reads TGTGCCAGCAGCTTTACAGGGGTCAAGCAGTACTTC. The chain has TRBV5-5 and TRBJ2-7, with TRBD1 matching 7 bases. V shed 2 bases and J 8 bases; nucleotides not matched to a gene: 4. The CDR3 extends over 12 amino acids. Germline V gene lookup returns CDR1 SGHKS and CDR2 YYEKEE (reference sequence).

This sequence joins TRBV28 and TRBJ2-5; 7 positions agree with TRBD2. The length of the CDR3 is 15 residues. Germline V gene lookup returns CDR1 MDHEN and CDR2 SYDVKM. The ends lost 5 bases at V and 1 base at J; junction bases unmatched: 7. CDR3 DNA sequence: TGTGCCAGCAGTACCCGGACTAGGGGCCAAGAGACCCAGTACTTC. Amino acids: CASSTRTRGQETQYF.

The chain employs TRBV27 and TRBJ2-5; 8 nucleotides match TRBD2. Germline V gives CDR1 MNHEY, CDR2 SMNVEV (reference sequence). V dropped 1 base and J dropped 1; count of bases not matched to a gene: 5. The CDR3 totals 16 residues. The chain's CDR3 is CASSLWPGGPQETQYF. The CDR3 DNA follows: TGTGCCAGCAGTTTATGGCCGGGGGGGCCCCAAGAGACCCAGTACTTC.

This sequence joins TRBV11-2 and TRBJ2-2; 9 nucleotides align to TRBD1. V gave up 3 bases and J gave up 6 bases; unmatched junction bases: 2. Per germline, CDR1 SGHAT and CDR2 FQNNGV. The CDR3 is 14 residues long. CDR3 DNA sequence: TGTGCCAGCAGCTTTAGACAGGGGGCCGGGGAGCTGTTTTTT. It encodes CASSFRQGAGELFF.

The chain employs TRBV6-4 and TRBJ2-5; D might be TRBD2 (7 bases). V lost 2 bases and J lost 2, with 12 bases in between. Germline V gene sequence: CDR1 MRHNA, CDR2 SNTAGT. The CDR3 has 15 residues. The CDR3 is CASSDKAGAQETQYF. In DNA, the CDR3 is TGTGCCAGCAGTGACAAGGCGGGGGCACAAGAGACCCAGTACTTC.

The rearrangement joins TRBV15 to TRBJ2-1; 9 nucleotides line up with TRBD2. Losses at the gene ends were 3 bases for V and 5 bases for J; bases not matched to a gene: 5. CDR1 and CDR2 (germline): LNHNV, YYDKDF (reference sequence). This CDR3 comprises 15 residues. CDR3 DNA sequence: TGTGCCACCAGCAGGGGGACTAGCAGGGACAATGAGCAGTTCTTC. Protein sequence: CATSRGTSRDNEQFF.